The next 13 T cell receptor beta chains were all read from a single sample in a study of blood T cell repertoires in COVID-19. TCRdb keeps only in-frame clones here, not all; method: immunoSEQ multiplex PCR. The repertoire holds about 180,000 clones, with 80% as singletons. Material: peripheral blood. Receptor source: a man in his sixties or seventies with active or convalescent COVID-19.

The V and J genes are TRBV10-2 and TRBJ1-5; D not resolved. The CDR3 loop spans 14 amino acids. CDR1 and CDR2 (germline): WSHSY, SAAADI. The V gene lost 7 bases and the J gene lost 3 bases, with 13 bases spanning the gap. CDR3 in DNA: TGCGCCAGCACCCCCTCCGGTCCCAATCAGCCCCAGCATTTT. Its protein is CASTPSGPNQPQHF.

This chain links TRBV30 with TRBJ1-1; 9 nucleotides line up with TRBD1. Germline V gene lookup returns CDR1 GTSNPN and CDR2 SVGIG (reference sequence). Germline trimming cut 8 bases from V and 3 bases from J; bases unmatched to any gene: 10. The CDR3 length is 14 residues. CDR3 protein: CAGTGRSGDTEAFF. The CDR3, as DNA: TGTGCCGGGACAGGGAGGAGCGGGGACACTGAAGCTTTCTTT.

J is TRBJ2-1 and V is TRBV18; no reliable D call. The CDR3 spans 14 residues. Trimming pared 2 bases from V and 10 bases from J, leaving 15 bases between. Germline CDR1 and CDR2: KGHSH and LQKENI. CDR3 sequence (DNA): TGTGCCAGCTCACCATTAGGCCTCGCTAGGGAGCAGTTCTTC. It encodes CASSPLGLAREQFF.

This clone is a singleton in its sample. The rearrangement links TRBV15 to TRBJ1-5; 7 positions agree with TRBD1. CDR3 length: 14 amino acids. Germline values: CDR1 LNHNV, CDR2 YYDKDF (reference sequence). V lost 3 bases, J lost 5 bases, and 4 bases stayed unmatched. The CDR3, as DNA: TGTGCCACCAGCAGGACAGGGTACGATCAGCCCCAGCATTTT. Translated: CATSRTGYDQPQHF. Full variable domain (outside the CDR3, taken from reference TRBV15 and TRBJ1-5): DAMVIQNPRYQVTQFGKPVTLSCSQTLNHNVMYWYQQKSSQAPKLLFHYYDKDFNNEADTPDNFQSRRPNTSFCFLDIRSPGLGDTAMYLCATSRTGYDQPQHFGDGTRLSIL.

This sequence joins TRBV3-1 (or the pseudogene TRBV3-2) and TRBJ2-5; 10 bases align to TRBD2. Trimming took 4 bases from V and 5 from J; bases not matched to a gene: 25. CDR1 and CDR2 from the germline V gene are LGHDT and YNNKEL (reference sequence). The CDR3 spans 21 residues. The CDR3 DNA is TGTGCCAGCAGCCCCAGGGGACCCTTGGGGCCTAGCGGGAGTCGGGGGGAGACCCAGTACTTC. Its protein is CASSPRGPLGPSGSRGETQYF.

This rearrangement joins TRBV9 to TRBJ1-1; 10 bases are a match to TRBD1. V gave up 3 bases and J gave up 5 bases; unmatched junction bases: 13. The length of the CDR3 is 17 residues. Germline V gene sequence: CDR1 SGDLS, CDR2 YYNGEE. Written as DNA, the CDR3 is TGTGCCAGCAGCGGCGGGGACAGGGGTTCGGATGGAACTGAAGCTTTCTTT. Translation: CASSGGDRGSDGTEAFF.

This clone was seen more than once but under ten times. V is TRBV7-2 and J is TRBJ2-1; 8 nucleotides align to TRBD1. CDR1 is SGHTA, CDR2 FQGNSA, per germline. Trimming at V came to 4 bases and at J to 3 bases, leaving 5 bases not matched to a gene. The CDR3 is 15 amino acids. CDR3 sequence: CASSSQGVDYNEQFF. The CDR3 bases are TGTGCCAGCAGCTCACAGGGGGTTGACTACAATGAGCAGTTCTTC.

This sequence joins TRBV9 and TRBJ2-2; D is ambiguous. Looked up from germline, CDR1 is SGDLS and CDR2 is YYNGEE. This CDR3 contains 12 residues. Trimming removed 0 bases from V and 8 bases from J, with 5 bases in between. This CDR3 reads CASSVAAGELFF. In DNA form, the CDR3 reads TGTGCCAGCAGCGTAGCTGCGGGGGAGCTGTTTTTT.

This sequence joins TRBV4-3 and TRBJ1-4; possibly TRBD1 for D (6 bases). CDR1 and CDR2 (germline): LGHNA, YSLEER. The length of the CDR3 is 16 residues. V was clipped by 0 bases and J by 5 bases, with 13 bases between them. DNA for the CDR3: TGCGCCAGCAGCCAAGATCCCGGCAGGGGAAATGAAAAACTGTTTTTT. Translated, it gives CASSQDPGRGNEKLFF.

The V gene is TRBV18, the J gene TRBJ2-1; 8 bases line up with TRBD1. The CDR3 consists of 16 residues. In germline, CDR1 is KGHSH, CDR2 LQKENI. V gave up 0 bases and J gave up 3 bases; unmatched junction bases: 4. CDR3 region: CASSPPDRALYNEQFF. The CDR3 DNA is TGTGCCAGCTCACCACCGGACAGGGCCCTCTACAATGAGCAGTTCTTC. Variable domain in full (rest from reference TRBV18 and TRBJ2-1): NAGVMQNPRHLVRRRGQEARLRCSPMKGHSHVYWYRQLPEEGLKFMVYLQKENIIDESGMPKERFSAEFPKEGPSILRIQQVVRGDSAAYFCASSPPDRALYNEQFFGPGTRLTVL.

The chain uses TRBV11-2 and TRBJ2-7; 8 bases match TRBD1. The V gene's germline CDR1 is SGHAT and CDR2 FQNNGV. Germline trimming cut 0 bases from V and 5 bases from J; bases unmatched to any gene: 9. The CDR3 is 16 amino acids. This CDR3 reads CASSLDPGTGFDEQYF. CDR3 nucleotide sequence: TGTGCCAGCAGCTTAGACCCCGGGACAGGTTTTGACGAGCAGTACTTC.

The V call is TRBV5-6, the J call TRBJ2-7, with 8 positions matching TRBD1. This CDR3 comprises 14 residues. Germline CDR1 SGHDT, CDR2 YYEEEE. The trim removed 2 bases at V and 5 bases at J, leaving 6 bases unmatched. The chain's CDR3 is CASSFGRGPDEQYF. Written as DNA, the CDR3 is TGTGCCAGCAGCTTCGGCAGGGGGCCGGACGAGCAGTACTTC.

This clone was recorded only once. This sequence joins TRBV7-8 and TRBJ2-5; no clear D. The CDR3 is 16 residues long. V lost 2 bases and J lost 1, with 14 bases in between. CDR1 is SGHVS and CDR2 is FQNEAQ in the germline V gene. CDR3 sequence reads: CASSLSASSFQETQYF. The CDR3 DNA follows: TGTGCCAGCAGCTTATCCGCGTCGAGTTTCCAAGAGACCCAGTACTTC.